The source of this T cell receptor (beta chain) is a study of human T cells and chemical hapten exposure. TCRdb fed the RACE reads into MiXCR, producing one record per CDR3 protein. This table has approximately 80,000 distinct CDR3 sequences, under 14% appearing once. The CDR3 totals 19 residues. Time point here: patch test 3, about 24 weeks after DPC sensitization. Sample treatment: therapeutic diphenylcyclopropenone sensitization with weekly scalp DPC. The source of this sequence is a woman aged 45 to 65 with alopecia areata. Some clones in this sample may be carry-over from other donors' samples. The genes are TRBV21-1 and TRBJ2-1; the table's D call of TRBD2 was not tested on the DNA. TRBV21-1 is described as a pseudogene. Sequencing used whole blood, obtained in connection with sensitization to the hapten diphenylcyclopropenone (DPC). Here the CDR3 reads CASSRTMGSGSGSYNEQFF. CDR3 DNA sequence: TGTGCCAGCAGCCGTACCATGGGTAGCGGGAGTGGTTCCTACAATGAGCAGTTCTTC.